This T cell receptor beta chain was found in a study of B cell selection in AIRE deficiency. General observations from the study: Of fewer than 4,500 shared Treg TCRbeta sequences, 31.6% were healthy-donor-only and over 8% patient-only. Only TCRbeta was sequenced; approximately 40% of shared healthy Treg sequences appeared in Tconv. Around 33% of healthy-shared Treg sequences were found among patient Tconv cells. Shared Treg sequences had shorter CDR3s, biased toward rearrangements with few non-templated insertions.

The assay was immunoSEQ multiplex PCR, and TCRdb's table has in-frame clones only and misses some. The sample holds about 21,000 clones, approximately 94% seen once. Trimming left V 3 bases short and J 2 bases short, with 3 bases between. The CDR3 runs 12 residues. Germline-derived CDR1 and CDR2 are WSHSY and SAAADI. Of note for this clone: As yet, its antigen is unknown.

The regulatory T cell sort gate was CD4+CD25hiCD127low/negative. The rearrangement joins TRBV10-2 to TRBJ2-3; D gene uncertain. Source material: Tregs sorted from PBMCs. The source of this sequence is a human donor with AIRE deficiency. CDR3 loop: CASSEYTDTQYF. The CDR3 DNA reads TGCGCCAGCAGTGAATACACAGATACGCAGTATTTT.